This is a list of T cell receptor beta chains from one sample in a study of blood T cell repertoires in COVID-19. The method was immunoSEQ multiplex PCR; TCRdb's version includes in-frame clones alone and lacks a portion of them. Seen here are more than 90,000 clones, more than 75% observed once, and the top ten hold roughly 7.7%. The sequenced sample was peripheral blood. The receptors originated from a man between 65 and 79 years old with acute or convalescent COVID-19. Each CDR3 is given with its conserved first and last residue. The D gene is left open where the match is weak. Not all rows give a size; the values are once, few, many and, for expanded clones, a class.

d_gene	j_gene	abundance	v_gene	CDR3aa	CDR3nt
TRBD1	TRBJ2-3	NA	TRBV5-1	CASDDVGTGGSNTQYF	TGCGCCAGCGATGATGTCGGGACAGGGGGTTCAAATACGCAGTATTTT
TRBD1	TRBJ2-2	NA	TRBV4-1	CASSRGTGGDGELFF	TGCGCCAGCAGCCGGGGGACAGGGGGAGACGGGGAGCTGTTTTTT
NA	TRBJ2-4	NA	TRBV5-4	CASSSMRAKNIQYF	TGTGCCAGCAGCTCAATGCGTGCCAAAAACATTCAGTACTTC
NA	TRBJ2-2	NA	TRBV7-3	CASRSSNTGELFF	TGTGCCAGCAGGTCTTCGAACACCGGGGAGCTGTTTTTT
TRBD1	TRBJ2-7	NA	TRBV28	CASGRTGGSYEQYF	TGTGCCAGCGGAAGGACAGGGGGTTCCTACGAGCAGTACTTC
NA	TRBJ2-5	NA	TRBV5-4	CASIGTVGYF	TGTGCCAGCATTGGAACAGTTGGATACTTC
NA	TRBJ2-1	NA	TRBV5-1	CASRTAGGNEQFF	TGCGCCAGCAGAACCGCAGGGGGGAATGAGCAGTTCTTC
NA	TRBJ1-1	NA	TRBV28	CASSLQGQKAFF	TGTGCCAGCAGTTTACAGGGGCAGAAAGCTTTCTTT
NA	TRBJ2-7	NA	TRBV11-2	CASSSQAIAVRQYF	TGTGCCAGCAGCTCACAAGCTATAGCGGTTCGGCAGTACTTC
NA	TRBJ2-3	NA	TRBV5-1	CASSLVPPTDTQYF	TGCGCCAGCAGCCTAGTCCCCCCCACAGATACGCAGTATTTT
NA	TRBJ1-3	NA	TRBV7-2	CASSLIRGSGNTIYF	TGTGCCAGCAGCTTGATCCGGGGCTCTGGAAACACCATATATTTT
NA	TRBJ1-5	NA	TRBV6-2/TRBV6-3	CASSRIWGQPQHF	TGTGCCAGCAGTAGGATCTGGGGCCAGCCCCAGCATTTT
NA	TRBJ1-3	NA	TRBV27	CASSPTGRGNTIYF	TGTGCCAGCAGCCCAACAGGAAGAGGAAACACCATATATTTT
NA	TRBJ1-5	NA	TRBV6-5	CASSLGQRQPQHF	TGTGCCAGCAGCCTCGGACAGAGGCAGCCCCAGCATTTT
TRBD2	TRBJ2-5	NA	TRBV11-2	CASRLATQETQYF	TGTGCCAGCAGACTAGCGACGCAAGAGACCCAGTACTTC
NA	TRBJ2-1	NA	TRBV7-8	CASSLVATSYNEQFF	TGTGCCAGCAGCTTAGTAGCCACTTCCTACAATGAGCAGTTCTTC
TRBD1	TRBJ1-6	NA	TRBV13	CASSLSGQFNSPLHF	TGTGCCAGCAGCCTCTCGGGACAGTTTAATTCACCCCTCCACTTT
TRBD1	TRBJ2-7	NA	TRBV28	CASSLNRGLVNYEQYF	TGTGCCAGCAGTTTAAACAGGGGCTTGGTAAACTACGAGCAGTACTTC
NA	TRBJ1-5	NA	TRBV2	CASSSPGGRSNQPQHF	TGTGCCAGCAGTAGTCCGGGGGGCAGGAGCAATCAGCCCCAGCATTTT
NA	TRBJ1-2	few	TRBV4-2	CASSQDLRGGEFGYTF	TGTGCCAGCAGCCAAGACCTAAGGGGGGGCGAGTTTGGCTACACCTTC
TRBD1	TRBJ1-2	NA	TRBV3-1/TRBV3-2	CASSNTGVDGYTF	TGTGCCAGCAGTAATACAGGGGTGGATGGCTACACCTTC
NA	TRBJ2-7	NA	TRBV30	CACSDASTYEQYF	TGTGCCTGTTCGGATGCTAGTACCTACGAGCAGTACTTC
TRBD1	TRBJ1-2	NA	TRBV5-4	CASSTQGAENYGYTF	TGTGCCAGCAGCACCCAGGGGGCTGAGAACTATGGCTACACCTTC
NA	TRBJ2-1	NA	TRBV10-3	CAISEPPSLGGQFF	TGTGCCATCAGTGAGCCTCCCTCGCTGGGGGGGCAGTTCTTC
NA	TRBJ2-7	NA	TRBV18	CASSPGQWSYEQYF	TGTGCCAGCTCACCAGGACAGTGGAGTTACGAGCAGTACTTC
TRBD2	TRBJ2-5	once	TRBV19	CASTRGPAGDIQETQYF	TGTGCCAGTACCCGCGGTCCAGCGGGGGACATTCAAGAGACCCAGTACTTC
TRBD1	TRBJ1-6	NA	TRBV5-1	CASSHGTANSPLHF	TGCGCCAGCAGCCACGGGACAGCGAATTCACCCCTCCACTTT
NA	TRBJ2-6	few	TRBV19	CASSPWGDSGANVLTF	TGTGCCAGTAGCCCCTGGGGGGATTCTGGGGCCAACGTCCTGACTTTC
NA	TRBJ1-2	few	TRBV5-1	CASGSFDGSGSGYTF	TGCGCCAGCGGCTCCTTTGATGGGTCTGGGAGTGGCTACACCTTC
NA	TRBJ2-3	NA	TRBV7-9	CASSPQALTADTQYF	TGTGCCAGCAGCCCCCAGGCCCTCACGGCAGATACGCAGTATTTT
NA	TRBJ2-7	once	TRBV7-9	CASSLGHKHYEQYF	TGTGCCAGCAGCTTGGGACACAAGCACTACGAGCAGTACTTC
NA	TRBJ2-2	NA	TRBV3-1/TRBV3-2	CASSQVLGSGTGELFF	TGTGCCAGCAGCCAGGTACTAGGGAGTGGCACCGGGGAGCTGTTTTTT
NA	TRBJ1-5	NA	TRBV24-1	CATSLAGNQPQHF	TGTGCCACCAGTCTTGCGGGGAATCAGCCCCAGCATTTT
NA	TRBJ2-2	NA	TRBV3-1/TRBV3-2	CASSQAPDTGELFF	TGTGCCAGCAGCCAAGCTCCCGACACCGGGGAGCTGTTTTTT
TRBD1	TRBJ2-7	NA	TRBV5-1	CASSRDRARDEQYF	TGCGCCAGCAGCCGGGACAGGGCGCGTGATGAGCAGTACTTC
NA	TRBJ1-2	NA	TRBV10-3	CATHRVLGGYTF	TGTGCCACCCACAGGGTACTAGGGGGCTACACCTTC
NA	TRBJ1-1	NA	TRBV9	CASSVSMTGDTEAFF	TGTGCCAGCAGCGTCTCAATGACAGGTGACACTGAAGCTTTCTTT
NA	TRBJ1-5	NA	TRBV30	CAWSPGTNQPQHF	TGTGCCTGGAGCCCCGGGACAAATCAGCCCCAGCATTTT
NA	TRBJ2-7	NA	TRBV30	CAWSPTGNYEQYF	TGTGCCTGGAGTCCCACGGGGAACTACGAGCAGTACTTC
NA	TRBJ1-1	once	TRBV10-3	CAISGGDGSTEAFF	TGTGCCATCAGTGGGGGAGATGGCAGCACTGAAGCTTTCTTT
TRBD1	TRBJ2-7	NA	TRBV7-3	CASSHYPGQGGYEQYF	TGTGCCAGCAGCCATTACCCGGGACAGGGAGGCTACGAGCAGTACTTC
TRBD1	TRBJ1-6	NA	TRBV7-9	CASSSIGGTASSYNSPLHF	TGTGCCAGCAGCTCAATTGGAGGGACAGCAAGCTCCTATAATTCACCCCTCCACTTT
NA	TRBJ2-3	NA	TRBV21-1	CASSKEAGATDTQYF	TGTGCCAGCAGCAAGGAAGCGGGAGCCACAGATACGCAGTATTTT
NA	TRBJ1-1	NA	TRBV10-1	CASSFGQSTEAFF	TGCGCCAGCAGCTTCGGACAGAGCACTGAAGCTTTCTTT
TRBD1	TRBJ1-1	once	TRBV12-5	CASGLAPPPLDRALTEAFF	TGTGCTAGTGGTTTGGCCCCCCCACCACTGGACAGGGCCCTCACTGAAGCTTTCTTT
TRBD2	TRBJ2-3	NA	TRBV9	CASSFRGGTTDTQYF	TGTGCCAGCAGCTTCCGCGGGGGGACCACAGATACGCAGTATTTT
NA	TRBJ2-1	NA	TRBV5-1	CASSLAKRAPAGYNEQFF	TGCGCCAGCAGCTTGGCGAAGAGGGCCCCCGCTGGGTACAATGAGCAGTTCTTC
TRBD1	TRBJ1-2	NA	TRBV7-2	CASSFTGQGIHYGYTF	TGTGCCAGCAGCTTCACGGGACAGGGGATTCACTATGGCTACACCTTC
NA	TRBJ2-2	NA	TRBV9	CASSLLTGELFF	TGTGCCAGCAGCCTCCTCACCGGGGAGCTGTTTTTT
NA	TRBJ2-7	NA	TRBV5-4	CASSLGLASFSYEQYF	TGTGCCAGCAGCTTGGGCCTGGCCTCCTTCTCCTACGAGCAGTACTTC
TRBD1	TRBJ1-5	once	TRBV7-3	CASSLLRQGREYSNQPQHF	TGTGCCAGCAGCCTCTTGCGACAGGGACGGGAGTATAGCAATCAGCCCCAGCATTTT
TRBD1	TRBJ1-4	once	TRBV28	CASSLGQLEKLFF	TGTGCCAGCAGTTTGGGACAGTTGGAAAAACTGTTTTTT